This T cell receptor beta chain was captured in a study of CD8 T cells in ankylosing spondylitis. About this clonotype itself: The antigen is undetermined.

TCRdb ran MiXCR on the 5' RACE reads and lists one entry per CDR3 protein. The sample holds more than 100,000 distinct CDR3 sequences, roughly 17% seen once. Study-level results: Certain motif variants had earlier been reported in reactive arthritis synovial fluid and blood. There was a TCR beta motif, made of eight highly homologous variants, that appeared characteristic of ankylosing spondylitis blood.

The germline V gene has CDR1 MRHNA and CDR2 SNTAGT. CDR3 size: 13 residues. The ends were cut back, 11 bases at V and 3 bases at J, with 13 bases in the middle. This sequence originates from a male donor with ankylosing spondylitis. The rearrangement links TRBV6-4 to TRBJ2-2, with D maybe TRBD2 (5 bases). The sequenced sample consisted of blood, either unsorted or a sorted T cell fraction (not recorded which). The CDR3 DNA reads TGTGCCCTTGTCCACGGGGACACCGGGGAGCTGTTTTTT. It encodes CALVHGDTGELFF.